This T cell receptor beta chain was sequenced for a study of breast tumors, draining lymph nodes, adjacent tissues. General study findings and limits: Tumor TCR diversity was below lymph nodes but above nontumor tissue. Data fit most tumor T cells coming from lymph node, expanding in tumor. The lymph node origin of tumor T cells was framed as consistent with a hypothesis, not demonstrated.

V shed 6 bases and J shed 2 bases, with 14 bases lying between them. Germline V gene data show CDR1 as ENHRY and CDR2 as SYGVKD. The CDR3 consists of 16 residues. This clonotype came up many times. Antigen: not known. Each CDR3 protein gets one entry after TCRdb re-called the multiplex PCR reads with MiXCR. The table lists about 14,000 distinct CDR3 sequences, roughly 50% of them singletons. This TCR was recovered from a female donor with breast cancer. Some clones in this sample may be carry-over from other donors' samples. The sequenced sample consisted of tumor-adjacent breast tissue. The chain joins TRBV10-3 to TRBJ2-6; a possible D gene is TRBD2 (6 bases). CDR3 in DNA: TGTGCCATCAGCCGCCCCCCTAGCGCTGGGGCCAACGTCCTGACTTTC. Its translation: CAISRPPSAGANVLTF.